This T cell receptor beta chain was sequenced for a study of T cell responses to AZD1222 COVID-19 vaccine (dated by TCRdb to about 2021). Describing the broader study: TCR sequencing covered approximately 230 trial participants: 200 to 210 given two doses of AZD1222 and about 26 given two doses of MenACWY control vaccine. Enrollment into the trials was organized by age into subgroups of 18-55, 56-69 and 70-plus years, and those subgroups contained approximately 150, 30 and 60 TCR-sequenced participants, respectively.

Points the paper makes about the study in general: Participants were mostly white British and included more females than males, and it was suggested by the authors that clonal diversity may have been underestimated. The whole spike protein was spanned by vaccine-associated CD4 TCRs, and dominant responses were seen in regions 160-218 and 743-854. Reportedly, close to half of the unique spike-specific TCRs recognized epitopes lying outside the regions that are mutated in the B.1.351 and B.1.1.7 variants. No day 14 peak-response samples were available, so repertoires were characterized only after the peak T cell response. Spike-specific TCR breadth and depth rose significantly after two AZD1222 doses compared with day 0 and with MenACWY recipients. In the small 56-69-year group, the increase in depth fell short of significance, most likely because of low power. Only a handful of AZD1222 recipients were SARS-CoV-2 seropositive at baseline, limiting conclusions about previously exposed vaccinees.

What the time point label conveys for this sample: baseline before first vaccination. The vaccinee samples were drawn from two UK trials, COV001 and COV002, one of which was a single-blind randomized controlled phase 2/3 trial testing AZD1222 (ChAdOx1 nCoV-19) in healthy adults. For TCRbeta chain sequencing, PBMC samples from trial participants were taken at day 0 and at day 28 after the second dose. The CDR3 regions of human TCRbeta chains were subjected to immunosequencing. On the authors' methods: Repertoire TCRs were matched against a reference library of SARS-CoV-2-specific TCRs generated with the MIRA antigen-specificity platform. Breadth was defined as the fraction of unique TCRs that were SARS-CoV-2-associated. Depth was defined as the fraction of total T cells that were SARS-CoV-2-associated. Each spike-specific TCR was assigned to its reactive spike region and to a CD4 or CD8 class using the MIRA data. Log10-transformed breadth and depth values were compared by one-way ANOVA with Sidak's multiple comparisons tests. TCRdb retrieved this table from immuneACCESS and kept in-frame rearrangements only. Not all clones are present; in checked studies, unresolved V genes account for under half, and no reason is known for the remainder. V, J and clone size are taken as reported in that table, and D and trimming were inferred from the DNA itself. The table for this sample lists about 140,000 clones. Approximately 2% of the sample is in the top ten clones.

V loses 2 bases, J loses 6 bases, and the germline ends lie 4 bases apart. The germline V gene (reference sequence) specifies LNHNV as CDR1 and YYDKDF as CDR2. Spanning cysteine to phenylalanine, the CDR3 consists of 12 amino acids. The read is trimmed to its CDR3 DNA, 36 bases read in frame from base 1. Turning to this clone: There is no known antigen for this receptor.

This receptor was identified in an adult in good health. The chain employs TRBV15 and TRBJ2-2; too little of a D gene remains to name it. Sequenced material: peripheral blood. The DNA sequence is given as TGTGCCACCAGCAGAAACGCCGGGGAGCTGTTTTTT. This gives the protein CATSRNAGELFF.